Listed below are T cell receptor beta chains from one sample, sequenced in a study of T cells in Graves' hyperthyroidism and ophthalmopathy. One entry per CDR3 protein results from TCRdb running MiXCR on the multiplex PCR reads. The sample has 550,000 to 600,000 distinct CDR3 sequences; around 42% are singletons. The source material was peripheral blood or thyroid tissue (not recorded which). The receptors were gathered from an adult woman with Graves' disease, either hyperthyroidism or ophthalmopathy (not recorded which). Both conserved end residues are part of each CDR3. A D gene is named only where the DNA matches it firmly. Clone size, where shown, is once, few, many, or a class for clones that have expanded.

-	TRBD1	TRBV7-9	TRBJ2-7	TGTGCCAGCAGCTTTCCCCCAGGGGGCTACGAGCAGTACTTC	CASSFPPGGYEQYF
-	-	TRBV10-3	TRBJ2-2	TGTGCCATCACGGCGCGGACCGGGGAGCTGTTTTTT	CAITARTGELFF
few	-	TRBV20-1	TRBJ1-1	TGCAGTGCTACTCCCTTAGGGACTGAAGCTTTCTTT	CSATPLGTEAFF
many	-	TRBV7-8	TRBJ1-5	TGTGCCAGCAGCTTAGGAGGGCGGCCGCCCCAGCATTTT	CASSLGGRPPQHF
many	-	TRBV20-1	TRBJ1-1	TGCAGTGCCGGCAGGGGCATGGTCACTGAAGCTTTCTTT	CSAGRGMVTEAFF
-	TRBD2	TRBV19	TRBJ2-1	TGTGCCAGTAGTAGGGGGACTAGCCTCGATGAGCAGTTCTTC	CASSRGTSLDEQFF
many	TRBD2	TRBV20-1	TRBJ2-7	TGCAGTGCTGGGGGACTAGCTGCCTACGAGCAGTACTTC	CSAGGLAAYEQYF
many	-	TRBV12-3/TRBV12-4	TRBJ1-1	TGTGCCAGCAGTAGAAACACGAACACTGAAGCTTTCTTT	CASSRNTNTEAFF
many	TRBD2	TRBV5-1	TRBJ2-7	TGCGCCAGCAGCATAGGGACTAGCGGGAGCTACGAGCAGTACTTC	CASSIGTSGSYEQYF
once	-	TRBV24-1	TRBJ1-2	TGTGCCACGGACATGTACTATGGCTACACCTTC	CATDMYYGYTF
many	-	TRBV3-1	TRBJ1-4	TGTGCCAGCAGCCAAGCCAGAAGACTGTTTTTT	CASSQARRLFF
-	TRBD1	TRBV10-3	TRBJ2-7	TGTGCCATCGGTGAGAACCGGGACAGGGAGGGGAGCTCCTACGAGCAGTACTTC	CAIGENRDREGSSYEQYF
-	-	TRBV12-3/TRBV12-4	TRBJ1-2	TGTGCCAGCAGTTGGCGGACAGCGAGAAACTATGGCTACACCTTC	CASSWRTARNYGYTF
many	TRBD2	TRBV7-9	TRBJ2-2	TGTGCCAGCAGCCGACTAGCGGATTACACCGGGGAGCTGTTTTTT	CASSRLADYTGELFF
-	-	TRBV10-3	TRBJ2-6	TGTGCCATCAGTGAGAAGAACACTGGGGCCAACGTCCTGACTTTC	CAISEKNTGANVLTF
once	-	TRBV25-1	TRBJ2-7	TGTGCCTGCAGTGCAATCACCGGGTCCAACCACGAGCAGTACTTC	CACSAITGSNHEQYF
-	TRBD1	TRBV7-9	TRBJ1-2	TGTGCCAGCCTCAAAACAGGGGAGGGCTACACCTTC	CASLKTGEGYTF
many	-	TRBV5-4	TRBJ2-7	TGTGCCAGCAGCTTGGGAGATGAATACTACGAGCAGTACTTC	CASSLGDEYYEQYF
-	-	TRBV25-1	TRBJ1-1	TGTGCCAGCAGTGAATACGGGAAGGGAAAGTCGAACACTGAAGCTTTCTTT	CASSEYGKGKSNTEAFF
many	-	TRBV2	TRBJ1-2	TGTGCCAGCACCGAACAGGGAGGAAACTATGGCTACACCTTC	CASTEQGGNYGYTF
many	TRBD1	TRBV11-2	TRBJ1-1	TGTGCCAGCAGCCCATTAAAAGGACAGGGGAGGGTGTCAAACACTGAAGCTTTCTTT	CASSPLKGQGRVSNTEAFF
-	-	TRBV10-3	TRBJ1-1	TGTGCCATCAGTGGCCCGGGAGAATCTGAAGCTTTCTTT	CAISGPGESEAFF